Below, 14 T cell receptor beta chains from the same sample are listed, as sequenced in a study of identifying expanded T cells in peripheral blood. Profiling relied on immunoSEQ multiplex PCR, and the TCRdb table lists in-frame clones only, not all of them. The table records around 90,000 clones, 70% to 90% of them present only once. The material sequenced was blood. These receptors were obtained from a person between 18 and 75 years old in good health.

The chain has TRBV7-2 and TRBJ2-4, with D perhaps matching TRBD2 (5 bases). Between the trimmed V and J ends, which lost 1 base and 6 bases, there was a span of 13 bases. In germline, CDR1 is SGHTA, CDR2 FQGNSA. CDR3 length: 15 residues. The CDR3, as DNA: TGTGCCAGCAGCTTAGGGGGTCTAGGGAGAAACATTCAGTACTTC. It specifies CASSLGGLGRNIQYF.

The V and J genes are TRBV11-2 and TRBJ2-7, with D hard to call. This CDR3 has 14 residues. Germline CDR1 and CDR2: SGHAT and FQNNGV. V was cut by 5 bases and J by 0 bases, with 11 bases left in between. CDR3 sequence: CASSLVSNSYEQYF. The CDR3 DNA follows: TGTGCCAGCAGCCTTGTCAGCAACTCCTACGAGCAGTACTTC.

The chain combines TRBV29-1 with TRBJ2-3; 11 bases fit TRBD1. J lost 3 bases, V lost 4 bases, and 9 bases had no gene match. This CDR3 comprises 16 residues. Germline CDR1 is SQVTM and CDR2 is ANQGSEA. The CDR3 protein is CSVGRRDRGRTDTQYF. CDR3 sequence (DNA): TGCAGCGTTGGTCGACGGGACAGGGGGAGGACAGATACGCAGTATTTT.

V and J are TRBV4-2 and TRBJ1-2; D may be TRBD1 (6 bases). V lost 1 base and J 8 bases, leaving 14 bases between the germline ends. Germline V gene sequence: CDR1 LGHNA, CDR2 YNFKEQ. This CDR3 spans 14 amino acids. CDR3 DNA: TGTGCCAGCAGCCAAGCTGGCCAGGGGAAGGGCTACACCTTC. Amino acids: CASSQAGQGKGYTF.

J is TRBJ1-4 and V is TRBV7-2, with 10 bases lining up with TRBD1. The CDR3 covers 15 residues. Trimming at V came to 4 bases and at J to 7 bases, leaving 6 bases not matched to a gene. The V gene's germline CDR1 is SGHTA and CDR2 FQGNSA. CDR3 amino acids: CASSSRQGASEKLFF. The CDR3 DNA sequence: TGTGCCAGCAGCTCCAGACAGGGGGCGAGTGAAAAACTGTTTTTT.

The chain uses TRBV7-9 and TRBJ2-7, with no clear D. This CDR3 spans 12 amino acids. Germline V CDR1 and CDR2: SEHNR, FQNEAQ (reference sequence). The V and J ends lost 5 bases and 6 bases respectively, with 11 bases between them. The CDR3 loop is CASSTYDAEQYF. CDR3 nucleotides: TGTGCCAGCAGCACATACGACGCCGAGCAGTACTTC.

V gene TRBV12-5 combines with J gene TRBJ2-3; D not resolved. CDR3 length: 12 residues. CDR1 is LGHNT, CDR2 FRNRAP, per germline. V dropped 1 base and J dropped 6 bases, with 5 bases sitting between them. CDR3 residues: CASGLAPDTQYF. CDR3 sequence (DNA): TGTGCTAGTGGTTTGGCCCCGGATACGCAGTATTTT.

CDR3 coding DNA: TGTGCCAGCAGTTTAACAGGGGTCTACGAGCAGTACTTC. Its translation is CASSLTGVYEQYF. The genes are TRBV27 and TRBJ2-7; 7 bases match TRBD1. CDR1 is MNHEY and CDR2 is SMNVEV in the germline V gene (reference sequence). V lost 2 bases, J lost 3 bases, and 1 base stayed unmatched. This CDR3 region has 13 residues.

The chain couples TRBV27 to TRBJ1-2; D not certain. The CDR3 runs to 14 residues. The germline V and J ends were trimmed by 3 bases and 0 bases, with 8 bases remaining between them. CDR1 MNHEY and CDR2 SMNVEV come from the germline V gene (reference sequence). The DNA of the CDR3 is TGTGCCAGCAGTTTTTTAGGGTCTAACTATGGCTACACCTTC. This sequence encodes CASSFLGSNYGYTF.

J is TRBJ2-5 and V is TRBV7-2, with 10 bases that match TRBD2. Germline assignment: CDR1 SGHTA and CDR2 FQGNSA. With V trimmed by 2 bases and J by 4 bases, 10 bases remained unmatched. The CDR3 spans 17 residues. The CDR3 sequence is CASSLYPSGSFSETQYF. The CDR3 DNA follows: TGTGCCAGCAGCTTATACCCTAGCGGGAGCTTTTCAGAGACCCAGTACTTC.

This clone was seen only once. The CDR3 reads CASSPLRLAGVEQYF. As DNA, the CDR3 is TGTGCCAGCTCACCACTCCGGCTAGCGGGAGTCGAGCAGTACTTC. J is TRBJ2-7 and V is TRBV18; 10 bases match TRBD2. The germline CDR1 and CDR2 sequences are KGHSH and LQKENI. V shed 1 base and J 6 bases; nucleotides not matched to a gene: 6. CDR3 length equals 15 residues.

This rearrangement joins TRBV10-2 to TRBJ2-7; D remains unclear. CDR3 length equals 14 residues. The germline CDR1 and CDR2 sequences are WSHSY and SAAADI. With 10 bases removed from V and 0 bases from J, the gap between germline ends came to 16 bases. Here the CDR3 reads CATNLEGPSYEQYF. The CDR3 coding sequence is TGCGCCACCAACCTTGAAGGTCCCTCCTACGAGCAGTACTTC.

This chain uses TRBV6-1 with TRBJ1-1; no firm D call. V gave up 10 bases and J gave up 2 bases, with 14 bases separating them. The CDR3 totals 13 residues. The germline V gene has CDR1 MNHNS and CDR2 SASEGT. CDR3 nucleotides: TGTGCCATCCATCGTGGTCCAAACACTGAAGCTTTCTTT. It is translated as CAIHRGPNTEAFF.

This chain links TRBV6-4 with TRBJ2-3, with 9 positions matching TRBD1. This CDR3 contains 15 residues. Trimming removed 3 bases from V and 1 base from J; junction bases left unmatched: 2. CDR1 is MRHNA and CDR2 is SNTAGT in the germline V gene. The CDR3 sequence is CASSEQGAGTDTQYF. The CDR3 DNA sequence: TGTGCCAGCAGTGAACAGGGGGCTGGCACAGATACGCAGTATTTT.